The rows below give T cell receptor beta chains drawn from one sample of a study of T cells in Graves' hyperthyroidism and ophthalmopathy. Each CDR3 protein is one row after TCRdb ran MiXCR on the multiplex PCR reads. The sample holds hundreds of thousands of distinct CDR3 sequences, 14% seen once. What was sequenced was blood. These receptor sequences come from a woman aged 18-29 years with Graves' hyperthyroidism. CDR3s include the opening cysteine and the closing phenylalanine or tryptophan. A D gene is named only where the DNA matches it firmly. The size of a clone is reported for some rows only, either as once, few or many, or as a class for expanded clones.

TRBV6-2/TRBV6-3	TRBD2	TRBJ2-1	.	CASSSLAGGGLGGYNEQFF	TGTGCCAGCAGTTCACTAGCGGGAGGGGGCCTGGGGGGCTACAATGAGCAGTTCTTC
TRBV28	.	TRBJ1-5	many	CASSLSGRAQPQHF	TGTGCCAGCAGTTTATCAGGCAGGGCCCAGCCCCAGCATTTT
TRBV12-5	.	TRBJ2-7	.	CASGLCHKTYEQYF	TGTGCTAGTGGTTTGTGCCACAAGACCTACGAGCAGTACTTC
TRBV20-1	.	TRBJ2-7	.	CSAHDGHEQYF	TGCAGTGCTCACGACGGACACGAGCAGTACTTC
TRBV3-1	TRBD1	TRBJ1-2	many	CASSRAGQGAGGYTF	TGTGCCAGCAGCCGCGCGGGACAGGGGGCTGGTGGCTACACCTTC
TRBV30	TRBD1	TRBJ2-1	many	CAWGPGQGYNEQFF	TGTGCCTGGGGACCTGGACAGGGGTACAATGAGCAGTTCTTC
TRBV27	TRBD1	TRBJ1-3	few	CASSSGQGRNTIYF	TGTGCCAGCAGCAGTGGACAGGGACGAAACACCATATATTTT
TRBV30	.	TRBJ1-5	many	CAWREGATKPQHF	TGTGCCTGGAGAGAGGGAGCGACTAAGCCCCAGCATTTT
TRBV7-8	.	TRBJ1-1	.	CASSSGRDLMNTEAFF	TGTGCCAGCAGCTCAGGGAGGGATCTCATGAACACTGAAGCTTTCTTT
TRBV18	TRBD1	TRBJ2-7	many	CASSPTPGTGTGTRYEQYF	TGTGCCAGCTCACCAACCCCCGGGACAGGTACCGGGACGAGGTACGAGCAGTACTTC
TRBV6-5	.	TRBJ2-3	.	CASSSPGRYTDTQYF	TGTGCCAGCAGTTCCCCGGGCAGATACACAGATACGCAGTATTTT
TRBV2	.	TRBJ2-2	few	CASTVGKLNTGELFF	TGTGCCAGCACAGTCGGGAAACTGAACACCGGGGAGCTGTTTTTT
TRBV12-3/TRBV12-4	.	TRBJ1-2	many	CASIASGFTNYGYTF	TGTGCCAGCATCGCATCGGGATTCACTAACTATGGCTACACCTTC
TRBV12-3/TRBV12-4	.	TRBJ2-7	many	CASSLYPPYEQYF	TGTGCCAGCAGTTTATACCCTCCCTACGAGCAGTACTTC
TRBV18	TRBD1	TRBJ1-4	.	CASSRTGVNEKLFF	TGTGCCAGCTCACGGACAGGGGTTAATGAAAAACTGTTTTTT